A selection of T cell receptor beta chains follows, all from one sample in a study of blood T cell repertoires in COVID-19. Data came from immunoSEQ multiplex PCR; TCRdb stores just in-frame clones and leaves some out. The repertoire includes approximately 100,000 clones, about four fifths of them detected once, and roughly a quarter sits in the top ten. The source material was peripheral blood. The origin of the receptors is a man in his fifties or sixties with acute or convalescent COVID-19. CDR3s include the opening cysteine and the closing phenylalanine or tryptophan. A D gene is named only where the DNA matches it firmly. Some rows have no size entry. The others give once, few or many, or a class for an expanded clone.

>-|TRBJ2-3|TRBV5-1|-
TGCGCCAGCAGCCCCCCTAGCACAGATACGCAGTATTTT
CASSPPSTDTQYF
>-|TRBJ1-2|TRBV19|-
TGTGCCAGTAGTACCGCGGGAAGGGGATTCGGGTATGGCTACACCTTC
CASSTAGRGFGYGYTF
>TRBD1|TRBJ1-6|TRBV3-1/TRBV3-2|-
TGTGCCAGCAGTAAACAGGGGATGGGCGGTTCACCCCTCCACTTT
CASSKQGMGGSPLHF
>-|TRBJ1-2|TRBV7-2|-
TGTGCCAGCAGCCCCACGGGGGACTATGGCTACACCTTC
CASSPTGDYGYTF
>-|TRBJ2-7|TRBV5-5|-
TGTGCCAGCCGACCTAGCCCCACCGGCTACGAGCAGTACTTC
CASRPSPTGYEQYF
>-|TRBJ1-2|TRBV5-1|few
TGCGCCAGCAGCTACGACAGCCGAAAGGGCTATGGCTACACCTTC
CASSYDSRKGYGYTF
>TRBD2|TRBJ2-2|TRBV11-3|-
TGTGCCAGCAGTCGGACTAGCGGTAACACCGGGGAGCTGTTTTTT
CASSRTSGNTGELFF
>-|TRBJ1-4|TRBV9|-
TGTGCCAGCAGCGCCGCTCAGGGTAGGGCTGAAAAACTGTTTTTT
CASSAAQGRAEKLFF
>-|TRBJ1-5|TRBV27|few
TGTGCCAGCAGTTCCTCCGGGAGCCAGCCCCAGCATTTT
CASSSSGSQPQHF
>-|TRBJ2-5|TRBV9|-
TGTGCCAGCAGCGTAAGTAGCGCTGAGACCCAGTACTTC
CASSVSSAETQYF
>-|TRBJ2-7|TRBV24-1|few
TGTGCCACCAAGGGGGACCAAGACGAGCAGTACTTC
CATKGDQDEQYF
>-|TRBJ1-1|TRBV6-1|-
TGTGCCAGCAGTGAAGTCGCCAGTCCGAACACTGAAGCTTTCTTT
CASSEVASPNTEAFF
>-|TRBJ2-5|TRBV10-1|-
TGCGCCAGCAGCCGGACTACCCAAGAGACCCAGTACTTC
CASSRTTQETQYF
>-|TRBJ2-1|TRBV21-1|-
TGTGCCGAATGTTTGATGGGACAGGGTTTCTGTTGGTTCTTC
CAECLMGQGFCWFF
>TRBD1|TRBJ1-5|TRBV7-9|-
TGTGCCAGCAGCCCCACCCAGGGGGTCGGCAATCAGCCCCAGCATTTT
CASSPTQGVGNQPQHF
>TRBD1|TRBJ2-2|TRBV15|-
TGTGCCACCAAAGCGGGACAGGGGAGCACCGGGGAGCTGTTTTTT
CATKAGQGSTGELFF
>-|TRBJ1-1|TRBV7-9|-
TGTGCCAGCAGCTTAACTGTAGTGCTTAACACTGAAGCTTTCTTT
CASSLTVVLNTEAFF
>-|TRBJ2-1|TRBV29-1|-
TGCAGCGCCAGGACAGAGCCATACAATGAGCAGTTCTTC
CSARTEPYNEQFF
>TRBD1|TRBJ2-5|TRBV6-5|-
TGTGCCAGCAGTAGGGGACAGGGGCGTCGTGGGACCCAGTACTTC
CASSRGQGRRGTQYF
>TRBD2|TRBJ2-1|TRBV19|-
TGTGCCAGTAGTATAGCCCGCAGGGGACTAGCGGGTGGTGAGCAGTTCTTC
CASSIARRGLAGGEQFF
>-|TRBJ1-2|TRBV6-5|-
TGTGCCAGCAAGGTGATGACAGGACTCAACTATGGCTACACCTTC
CASKVMTGLNYGYTF
>TRBD2|TRBJ2-3|TRBV9|-
TGTGCCAGCAGCCCCCGACTAGCGTTTACAGATACGCAGTATTTT
CASSPRLAFTDTQYF
>-|TRBJ1-1|TRBV10-2|-
TGCGCCAGCAGTGATTGGGACACGATGAACACTGAAGCTTTCTTT
CASSDWDTMNTEAFF
>-|TRBJ2-3|TRBV19|-
TGTGCCAGTAGTATAGTCCCTCCAAGTAGCGGTGGGACGCAGTATTTT
CASSIVPPSSGGTQYF
>TRBD2|TRBJ2-5|TRBV25-1|few
TGTGCCAGCAGTGACCTAGCGGGAGGATCAGAGACCCAGTACTTC
CASSDLAGGSETQYF
>-|TRBJ1-1|TRBV27|-
TGTGCCAGCAGACCTCGGAGGGTGAACACTGAAGCTTTCTTT
CASRPRRVNTEAFF
>TRBD1|TRBJ1-6|TRBV27|-
TGTGCCAGCAGTGTGACAGGGTGGGGTTCACCCCTCCACTTT
CASSVTGWGSPLHF
>TRBD1|TRBJ2-5|TRBV19|-
TGTGCCAGTAGTACCCACAGGGGGCGGCAAGAGACCCAGTACTTC
CASSTHRGRQETQYF
>-|TRBJ1-5|TRBV6-1|-
TGTGCCAGCAGTGAGGACTGGGGGGGCCGGCAGCCCCAGCATTTT
CASSEDWGGRQPQHF
>-|TRBJ2-1|TRBV11-2|-
TGTGCCAGCAGCTTAGTCCGGGGCTCCTACAATGAGCAGTTCTTC
CASSLVRGSYNEQFF
>-|TRBJ1-5|TRBV12-3/TRBV12-4|-
TGTGCCAGCAGTTTGGCCAGGGATCAGCCCCAGCATTTT
CASSLARDQPQHF
>-|TRBJ1-5|TRBV6-2/TRBV6-3|-
TGTGCCAGCAGTTACTCGGGAAGGGAGAATCAGCCCCAGCATTTT
CASSYSGRENQPQHF
>TRBD2|TRBJ2-7|TRBV7-2|-
TGTGCCAGCAGCTCTAGCGGGATCTACGAGCAGTACTTC
CASSSSGIYEQYF
>-|TRBJ2-2|TRBV29-1|-
TGCAGCGTTGAAGAGACAGGTTTCACCGGGGAGCTGTTTTTT
CSVEETGFTGELFF
>TRBD1|TRBJ2-7|TRBV4-1|-
TGCGCCAGCAGCCAATTCGGGACAGGTTACGAGCAGTACTTC
CASSQFGTGYEQYF
>TRBD2|TRBJ2-7|TRBV27|-
TGTGCCAGCAGTCTAGCGGGGGGACAGGGCTACGAGCAGTACTTC
CASSLAGGQGYEQYF
>TRBD1|TRBJ1-2|TRBV28|many
TGTGCCAGCAGTTTATTAGGGGGCCAAGGTGACTATGGCTACACCTTC
CASSLLGGQGDYGYTF
>-|TRBJ1-4|TRBV11-2|-
TGTGCCAGCAGCTTACACGGGTCAGAAGGGGTAAAACTGTTTTTT
CASSLHGSEGVKLFF
>TRBD1|TRBJ1-6|TRBV7-2|-
TGTGCCAGCAGCCTAAGACAGGGGATTTCACCCCTCCACTTT
CASSLRQGISPLHF
>TRBD1|TRBJ2-3|TRBV29-1|-
TGCAGCGTTGTCGGGACAGGGGTCGCAGATACGCAGTATTTT
CSVVGTGVADTQYF
>-|TRBJ2-3|TRBV9|-
TGTGCCAGCAGCGTAGCCTTCGATACGCAGTATTTT
CASSVAFDTQYF
>-|TRBJ2-1|TRBV27|-
TGTGCCAGCAGTTTAGGAGGACGGACGCCCCGTGAGCAGTTCTTC
CASSLGGRTPREQFF
>TRBD1|TRBJ1-1|TRBV11-3|-
TGTGCCAGCAGCAAGAGGACAGGGGGTGACACTGAAGCTTTCTTT
CASSKRTGGDTEAFF
>TRBD2|TRBJ2-1|TRBV28|-
TGTGCCAGCAGTTTAATTAGCGGGAGTGTCGATGAGCAGTTCTTC
CASSLISGSVDEQFF